The rows below give T cell receptor beta chains drawn from one sample of a study of shared clonotypes between healthy human individuals. Repertoires were generated with immunoSEQ multiplex PCR, while TCRdb's copy carries only in-frame clones and drops some. The table has over a million clones, 75% to 85% seen once; the top ten hold roughly 0.61%. The sequencing sample was made of memory CD4+ T cells from PBMCs. The receptors originated from a young man in good health. Some clones in this sample may be carry-over from other donors' samples. The CDR3 runs from the conserved cysteine through the conserved F or W. A D gene is named only where the DNA matches it firmly. Clone sizes are given selectively: once, few, many, or a class where the clone is expanded.

v_call	j_call	clone_size	d_call	cdr3_nt	cdr3_aa
TRBV9	TRBJ2-1	NA	NA	TGTGCCAGCAGCGTAGTTGGGCGGGATTACAATGAGCAGTTCTTC	CASSVVGRDYNEQFF
TRBV5-6	TRBJ2-7	NA	NA	TGTGCCAGCAGCGGAATAACAGGATACGCGCAGTACTTC	CASSGITGYAQYF
TRBV29-1	TRBJ2-5	many	NA	TGCAGCGTTTCCCCAGGGCGCGAGACCCAGTACTTC	CSVSPGRETQYF
TRBV5-1	TRBJ2-1	few	TRBD2	TGCGCCAGCAGGAGACTAGCCTCGGGTAATGAGCAGTTCTTC	CASRRLASGNEQFF
TRBV10-3	TRBJ2-7	once	TRBD2	TGTGCCAGCAGTAGAGTCGCCTTAGCGGGAGTTTTCTACGAGCAGTACTTC	CASSRVALAGVFYEQYF
TRBV27	TRBJ2-2	NA	NA	TGTGCCAGCACCAGACTTGGACAGTTGCAGACCGGGGAGCTGTTTTTT	CASTRLGQLQTGELFF
TRBV29-1	TRBJ2-1	NA	NA	TGCAGCGCTCAACGTGGAGGCAATGAGCAGTTCTTC	CSAQRGGNEQFF
TRBV5-1	TRBJ1-2	NA	TRBD1	TGCGCCAGCAGCCAACCAGGGGGCGCGTACTATGGCTACACCTTC	CASSQPGGAYYGYTF
TRBV25-1	TRBJ1-1	once	NA	TGTGCCAGCAGTCAAGGGCCTACTGAAGCTTTCTTT	CASSQGPTEAFF
TRBV2	TRBJ1-5	NA	NA	TGTGCCAGCAGTGAAAACAGGCCACCCCAGCATTTT	CASSENRPPQHF
TRBV2	TRBJ1-5	NA	TRBD1	TGTGCCAGCACCGGGGACAGGGGCTCTCAGCCCCAGCATTTT	CASTGDRGSQPQHF
TRBV28	TRBJ1-1	NA	NA	TGTGCCAGCAGTCCGACAGGACAGAACACTGAAGCTTTCTTT	CASSPTGQNTEAFF
TRBV11-2	TRBJ1-1	NA	NA	TGTGCCAGCAGCCCACCCGTCGTAAGGGCTGAAGCTTTCTTT	CASSPPVVRAEAFF
TRBV27	TRBJ1-5	NA	NA	TGTGCCAGCAAGTCCCAAATGGGCAATCAGCCCCAGCATTTT	CASKSQMGNQPQHF
TRBV7-2	TRBJ1-2	NA	NA	TGTGCCAGCAGCTATTGGGGTGTCTTCTATGGCTACACCTTC	CASSYWGVFYGYTF
TRBV2	TRBJ2-3	NA	TRBD2	TGTGCCAGCAGTCGGACTAGCGGCTACACAGATACGCAGTATTTT	CASSRTSGYTDTQYF
TRBV6-6	TRBJ2-3	NA	NA	TGTGCCAGCAGTGCCCAGGGCAGGGTGGGGGATACGCAGTATTTT	CASSAQGRVGDTQYF
TRBV5-1	TRBJ1-2	NA	TRBD1	TGCGCCAGCAGCCCCGGACAGGGGGCAGTCTATGGCTACACCTTC	CASSPGQGAVYGYTF
TRBV5-4	TRBJ2-2	NA	NA	TGTGCCAGCAGCCCGACTAGTCCGGGTAGCGCCGGGGAGCTGTTTTTT	CASSPTSPGSAGELFF
TRBV28	TRBJ1-5	NA	TRBD1	TGTGCCAGCAGTTTACCTCGACAGGGGGGTCAGCCCCAGCATTTT	CASSLPRQGGQPQHF